One and the same sample provided the 4 T cell receptor beta chains below, sequenced in a study of T cell changes during pregnancy in multiple sclerosis. The protocol was immunoSEQ multiplex PCR, while the TCRdb copy is restricted to in-frame clones and leaves out a portion. Counted here are approximately 20,000 clones, 80% to 95% occurring once; the ten biggest clones make up 0.6% to 0.85%. The specimen comprised CD4+ T cells from peripheral blood mononuclear cells, sampled in the third trimester of pregnancy. These receptors originate from a female donor with multiple sclerosis, enrolled in a pregnancy study.

The gene calls are TRBV7-3 and TRBJ2-1; TRBD1 agrees at 8 bases. Germline V gives CDR1 SGHTA, CDR2 FQGTGA. The CDR3 contains 15 residues. V was pared by 5 bases and J by 1 base, with 4 bases of the junction left unmatched. The chain's CDR3 is CASSPGQVSYNEQFF. Written as DNA, the CDR3 is TGTGCCAGCAGCCCGGGACAGGTGTCCTACAATGAGCAGTTCTTC.

This chain uses TRBV19 with TRBJ1-5; TRBD1 aligns across 11 bases. The germline CDR1 and CDR2 sequences are LNHDA and SQIVND (reference sequence). Trimming removed 5 bases from V and 6 bases from J; junction bases left unmatched: 9. This CDR3 contains 16 residues. The CDR3 coding sequence is TGTGCCAGTAGTTTCAGGACAGGGGGCGGGCGTCAGCCCCAGCATTTT. It specifies CASSFRTGGGRQPQHF.

The chain couples TRBV4-2 to TRBJ1-3; D is uncertain. There are 16 residues in the CDR3. V shed 2 bases and J shed 0 bases, with 11 bases lying between them. CDR1 and CDR2 (germline): LGHNA, YNFKEQ. The CDR3 region has the DNA TGTGCCAGCAGCCAAACAGTTAAGAGCTCTGGAAACACCATATATTTT. Amino acid sequence: CASSQTVKSSGNTIYF.

This clone has just one count. The CDR3, as DNA: TGTGCCAGCAGTTTCTTAAGGACTAGCACAGATACGCAGTATTTT. Its protein product is CASSFLRTSTDTQYF. The chain joins TRBV27 to TRBJ2-3; tentatively, D is TRBD2 (5 bases). The ends were cut back, 3 bases at V and 0 bases at J, with 10 bases in the middle. The CDR3 totals 15 residues. CDR1 is MNHEY and CDR2 is SMNVEV in the germline V gene (reference sequence).